This T cell receptor beta chain was captured by sequencing in a study of blood T cell repertoires in COVID-19. Study at large: Both acute and convalescent COVID-19 samples were obtained from the United States, Italy and Spain.

The table came from immunoSEQ multiplex PCR; TCRdb's copy has only in-frame clones and leaves some out. The sample records around 140,000 clones, roughly four fifths being singletons. V was cut by 0 bases and J by 0 bases, with 9 bases left in between. Germline V gene data show CDR1 as SGHNT and CDR2 as YYREEE (reference sequence). CDR3 length: 15 amino acids. The chain carries TRBV5-4 and TRBJ1-2, with D possibly TRBD1 on 6 matching bases. This TCR derives from a man aged 35 to 55 with acute COVID-19. Sequencing was done on a sample of PBMCs or T cells enriched from blood (not recorded which). The CDR3 is CASSLGTAPNYGYTF. In DNA, the CDR3 is TGTGCCAGCAGCTTGGGGACAGCACCTAACTATGGCTACACCTTC.